Listed here are 10 T cell receptor beta chains from one sample, sequenced in a study of blood T cell repertoires in COVID-19. Produced via immunoSEQ multiplex PCR; TCRdb's table is partial and in-frame only. The sample includes some 64,000 clones, over 75% seen only once; the top ten take about 20%. Sample: peripheral blood. Source of these receptors: a man between 60 and 70 years old with acute or convalescent COVID-19.

The chain links TRBV6-6 to TRBJ1-5; D may be TRBD1 (5 bases). Germline lookup yields CDR1 MNHNY and CDR2 SVGAGI (reference sequence). The CDR3 is 15 amino acids. V lost 8 bases, J lost 5 bases, and 19 bases lay in between. CDR3 sequence reads: CASPGGGLADQPQHF. The CDR3 coding sequence is TGTGCCAGCCCTGGGGGGGGGTTGGCGGATCAGCCCCAGCATTTT.

This chain joins TRBV5-6 and TRBJ2-3; 7 bases line up with TRBD2. J lost 5 bases, V lost 4 bases, and 10 bases had no gene match. Germline loops: CDR1 SGHDT, CDR2 YYEEEE. The CDR3 contains 15 residues. CDR3 region: CASSPGTGEGDTQYF. Here the CDR3 DNA reads TGTGCCAGCAGCCCCGGGACGGGGGAGGGAGATACGCAGTATTTT.

This chain links TRBV5-6 with TRBJ2-7, with D perhaps matching TRBD2 (5 bases). Germline V gives CDR1 SGHDT, CDR2 YYEEEE. The CDR3 runs to 16 residues. V was shortened by 3 bases and J by 3 bases, with 19 bases between the two germline ends. CDR3 bases: TGTGCCAGCAGCTATCGGGGTGTTCAACTCAACTACGAGCAGTACTTC. Amino acid sequence: CASSYRGVQLNYEQYF. Variable domain in full (rest from reference TRBV5-6 and TRBJ2-7): DAGVTQSPTHLIKTRGQQVTLRCSPKSGHDTVSWYQQALGQGPQFIFQYYEEEERQRGNFPDRFSGHQFPNYSSELNVNALLLGDSALYLCASSYRGVQLNYEQYFGPGTRLTVT.

Only one count was recorded for this clone. V gene TRBV6-5 combines with J gene TRBJ1-2; D might be TRBD1 (6 bases). Germline values: CDR1 MNHEY, CDR2 SVGAGI. The V end was cut by 2 bases, the J end by 5 bases, with 9 bases between. The CDR3 extends over 13 amino acids. This CDR3 is CASSYNREYGYTF. In DNA, the CDR3 is TGTGCCAGCAGTTACAACAGGGAGTATGGCTACACCTTC.

The chain joins TRBV7-9 to TRBJ1-2; 7 bases map to TRBD1. CDR1 and CDR2 (germline): SEHNR, FQNEAQ (reference sequence). This CDR3 region has 14 residues. V dropped 3 bases and J dropped 3; count of bases not matched to a gene: 4. CDR3: CASSLSTGYYGYTF. CDR3 sequence (DNA): TGTGCCAGCAGCTTGTCGACAGGGTACTATGGCTACACCTTC.

CDR3 bases: TGTGCCAGCAGACCCAGGGGGCAAGAAAAACTGTTTTTT. It codes for CASRPRGQEKLFF. V gene TRBV6-5 combines with J gene TRBJ1-4; 8 bases match TRBD1. V was clipped by 6 bases and J by 8 bases; unmatched bases: 5. The CDR3 runs 13 residues. From germline, CDR1 is MNHEY and CDR2 SVGAGI.

This chain uses TRBV5-1 with TRBJ1-4; TRBD1 matches at 7 bases. CDR3 length equals 15 residues. V shed 4 bases and J 6 bases; nucleotides not matched to a gene: 9. Germline CDR1 is SGHRS and CDR2 is YFSETQ. The CDR3 nucleotides are TGCGCCAGCAGCCTCTCCGGGACAGCGGATGAAAAACTGTTTTTT. This gives the protein CASSLSGTADEKLFF.

CDR3 sequence: CAANGRNEQFF. DNA for the CDR3: TGTGCCGCGAACGGGAGGAATGAGCAGTTCTTC. The chain links TRBV6-5 to TRBJ2-1, with 7 positions matching TRBD2. CDR3 length: 11 residues. The ends lost 11 bases at V and 7 bases at J; junction bases unmatched: 5. Germline CDR1 is MNHEY and CDR2 is SVGAGI.

The V gene is TRBV11-2, the J gene TRBJ1-2; 9 bases are a match to TRBD1. Trimming cost V 1 base and J 8 bases; bases outside gene matches: 8. The CDR3 contains 15 residues. The V gene's germline CDR1 is SGHAT and CDR2 FQNNGV. In nucleotides, the CDR3 is TGTGCCAGCAGCTTAGGGGGACAGGGCGATGCAGGCTACACCTTC. Translating gives CASSLGGQGDAGYTF. Combining the CDR3 with reference TRBV11-2 and TRBJ1-2 gives the whole variable domain EAGVAQSPRYKIIEKRQSVAFWCNPISGHATLYWYQQILGQGPKLLIQFQNNGVVDDSQLPKDRFSAERLKGVDSTLKIQPAKLEDSAVYLCASSLGGQGDAGYTFGSGTRLTVV.

This clone was seen more than once but under ten times. The chain uses TRBV2 and TRBJ2-3; TRBD2 matches 8 bases. This CDR3 comprises 16 residues. V shed 7 bases, J shed 5 bases, and the junction held 14 bases outside the gene matches. The germline gives CDR1 SNHLY, CDR2 FYNNEI. The CDR3 protein is CASKLFKRESLDTQYF. The CDR3 coding sequence is TGTGCCAGCAAACTCTTTAAGCGGGAGAGTTTAGATACGCAGTATTTT.